The 13 T cell receptor beta chains below were found in one sample sequenced in a study of OX40 agonist ivuxolimab in advanced cancers. Produced via immunoSEQ multiplex PCR; TCRdb's table is partial and in-frame only. The repertoire holds 50,000 to 55,000 clones, with over 80% as singletons. The starting material was CD4+ or CD8+ T cells sorted from blood, obtained in a trial of the OX40 agonist ivuxolimab. Receptors were obtained from an adult with an advanced solid tumor such as melanoma, head and neck, liver or kidney cancer.

This clone was picked up a small number of times. DNA of the CDR3: TGTGCCACGACGGGCCCCGGCACAGATACGCAGTATTTT. Residues: CATTGPGTDTQYF. The chain combines TRBV28 with TRBJ2-3; D gene unclear. V dropped 10 bases and J dropped 1 base, with 12 bases sitting between them. This CDR3 contains 13 residues. Germline V gene data show CDR1 as MDHEN and CDR2 as SYDVKM. The entire variable domain, with the rest obtained from reference TRBV28 and TRBJ2-3, is as follows: DVKVTQSSRYLVKRTGEKVFLECVQDMDHENMFWYRQDPGLGLRLIYFSYDVKMKEKGDIPEGYSVSREKKERFSLILESASTNQTSMYLCATTGPGTDTQYFGPGTRLTVL.

The chain is built from TRBV5-1 and TRBJ1-1; 7 bases are a match to TRBD1. The CDR3 is 15 amino acids. Germline V gene lookup returns CDR1 SGHRS and CDR2 YFSETQ. The trim removed 6 bases at V and 1 base at J, leaving 9 bases unmatched. The CDR3 coding sequence is TGCGCCAGCACCGAAATGGGACAGCCGAACACTGAAGCTTTCTTT. Amino acid sequence: CASTEMGQPNTEAFF. Based on the CDR3 plus reference TRBV5-1 and TRBJ1-1, the full variable domain is KAGVTQTPRYLIKTRGQQVTLSCSPISGHRSVSWYQQTPGQGLQFLFEYFSETQRNKGNFPGRFSGRQFSNSRSEMNVSTLELGDSALYLCASTEMGQPNTEAFFGQGTRLTVV.

The chain is built from TRBV29-1 and TRBJ2-3; D ambiguous. The CDR3 has 12 residues. CDR1 is SQVTM, CDR2 ANQGSEA, per germline. Trimming removed 4 bases at V and 6 bases at J, with 11 bases between. CDR3 nucleotides: TGCAGCGTTGGAGGATTTCGGGATACGCAGTATTTT. Translating gives CSVGGFRDTQYF.

The J gene is TRBJ2-5, the V gene TRBV11-2, with unresolved D. The CDR3 is 14 residues long. Trimming pared 6 bases from V and 0 bases from J, leaving 11 bases between. The germline V gene has CDR1 SGHAT and CDR2 FQNNGV. CDR3 in amino acids: CASRVPGHQETQYF. Here the CDR3 DNA reads TGTGCCAGCAGAGTTCCTGGACACCAAGAGACCCAGTACTTC. Drawing the rest from reference TRBV11-2 and TRBJ2-5, the complete variable domain is EAGVAQSPRYKIIEKRQSVAFWCNPISGHATLYWYQQILGQGPKLLIQFQNNGVVDDSQLPKDRFSAERLKGVDSTLKIQPAKLEDSAVYLCASRVPGHQETQYFGPGTRLLVL.

The chain joins TRBV20-1 to TRBJ2-5; D remains unclear. The CDR3 runs 11 residues. V was trimmed by 4 bases and J by 7 bases, leaving 10 bases between them. Germline V gene sequence: CDR1 DFQATT, CDR2 SNEGSKA (reference sequence). CDR3 DNA sequence: TGCAGTGCTACAATAACATCGACCCAGTACTTC. Its protein is CSATITSTQYF.

This chain connects TRBV6-5 to TRBJ2-7; 7 bases line up with TRBD1. The V and J ends lost 2 bases and 9 bases, in that order; junction bases with no gene match: 10. This CDR3 spans 14 amino acids. CDR1 MNHEY and CDR2 SVGAGI come from the germline V gene. CDR3 sequence reads: CASSYEGTATTQYF. The DNA of the CDR3 is TGTGCCAGCAGTTACGAGGGGACAGCTACGACGCAGTACTTC.

The V and J genes are TRBV5-1 and TRBJ2-5; D not certain. The V gene lost 2 bases and the J gene lost 1 base, with 3 bases spanning the gap. The CDR3 has 12 amino acids. CDR1 SGHRS and CDR2 YFSETQ come from the germline V gene. This chain's CDR3 is CASSLRQETQYF. In nucleotides, the CDR3 is TGCGCCAGCAGCTTACGCCAAGAGACCCAGTACTTC. Variable domain in full (rest from reference TRBV5-1 and TRBJ2-5): KAGVTQTPRYLIKTRGQQVTLSCSPISGHRSVSWYQQTPGQGLQFLFEYFSETQRNKGNFPGRFSGRQFSNSRSEMNVSTLELGDSALYLCASSLRQETQYFGPGTRLLVL.

The rearrangement links TRBV7-2 to TRBJ1-1; TRBD1 is a possible D gene (6 bases). Trimming took 1 base from V and 1 from J, leaving 13 bases between them. The CDR3 extends over 16 amino acids. Germline V lookup: CDR1 SGHTA, CDR2 FQGNSA. The CDR3 nucleotides are TGTGCCAGCAGCTTAGATGGGAGGGGGAGGAACACTGAAGCTTTCTTT. It translates to CASSLDGRGRNTEAFF.

This clone was picked up a small number of times. The chain couples TRBV4-2 to TRBJ1-1; a possible D gene is TRBD1 (6 bases). V dropped 6 bases and J dropped 1 base, with 15 bases sitting between them. This CDR3 spans 15 amino acids. Germline assignment: CDR1 LGHNA and CDR2 YNFKEQ. CDR3 coding DNA: TGTGCCAGCAGTTCGGAAGGGGGACGGAACACTGAAGCTTTCTTT. Amino acids: CASSSEGGRNTEAFF.

The CDR3 here is CASRSNVWGESYEQYV. The CDR3, as DNA: TGTGCCAGCAGATCTAACGTGTGGGGGGAATCCTACGAGCAGTACGTC. This rearrangement joins TRBV28 to TRBJ2-7; tentative D call: TRBD2 (6 bases). Trimming pared 6 bases from V and 1 base from J, leaving 19 bases between. Germline CDR1 and CDR2: MDHEN and SYDVKM. The CDR3 contains 16 residues.

V and J are TRBV28 and TRBJ1-2, with D possibly TRBD1 on 6 matching bases. The germline CDR1 and CDR2 sequences are MDHEN and SYDVKM. Trimming stripped 2 bases from V and 0 bases from J, with 13 bases between. The CDR3 runs to 16 residues. CDR3 in DNA: TGTGCCAGCAGTTTAAGAGGACGACAGGCTAACTATGGCTACACCTTC. Its protein product is CASSLRGRQANYGYTF.

This clone was observed a few times. This chain joins TRBV28 and TRBJ1-5; perhaps TRBD1 as D (6 bases). Germline V gene data show CDR1 as MDHEN and CDR2 as SYDVKM. This CDR3 region has 17 residues. V dropped 5 bases and J dropped 1 base, with 18 bases sitting between them. The chain's CDR3 is CASSGGTRIQSNQPQHF. In DNA, the CDR3 is TGTGCCAGCAGTGGAGGGACACGCATCCAAAGCAATCAGCCCCAGCATTTT. Full variable domain (outside the CDR3, taken from reference TRBV28 and TRBJ1-5): DVKVTQSSRYLVKRTGEKVFLECVQDMDHENMFWYRQDPGLGLRLIYFSYDVKMKEKGDIPEGYSVSREKKERFSLILESASTNQTSMYLCASSGGTRIQSNQPQHFGDGTRLSIL.

The rearrangement joins TRBV7-2 to TRBJ1-5; D remains ambiguous. CDR1 and CDR2 from the germline V gene are SGHTA and FQGNSA. CDR3 length: 13 amino acids. With 1 base removed from V and 6 bases from J, the gap between germline ends came to 7 bases. CDR3 DNA sequence: TGTGCCAGCAGCTTAGAGGCGTTTCAGCCCCAGCATTTT. It translates to CASSLEAFQPQHF.